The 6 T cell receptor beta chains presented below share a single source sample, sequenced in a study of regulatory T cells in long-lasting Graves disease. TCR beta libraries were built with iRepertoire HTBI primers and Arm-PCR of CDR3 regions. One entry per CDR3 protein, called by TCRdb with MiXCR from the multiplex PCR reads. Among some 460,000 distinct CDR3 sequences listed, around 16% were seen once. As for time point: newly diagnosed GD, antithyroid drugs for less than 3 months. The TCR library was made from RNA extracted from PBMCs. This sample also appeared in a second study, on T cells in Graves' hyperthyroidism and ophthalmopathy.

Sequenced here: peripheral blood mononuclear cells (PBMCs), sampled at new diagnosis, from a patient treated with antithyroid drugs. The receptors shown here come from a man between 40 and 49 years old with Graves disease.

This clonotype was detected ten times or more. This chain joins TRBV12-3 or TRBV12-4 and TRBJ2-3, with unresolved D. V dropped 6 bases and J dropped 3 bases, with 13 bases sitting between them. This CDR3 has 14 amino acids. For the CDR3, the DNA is TGTGCCAGCAGGGGGAATGGGTGGACAGATACGCAGTATTTT. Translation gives CASRGNGWTDTQYF.

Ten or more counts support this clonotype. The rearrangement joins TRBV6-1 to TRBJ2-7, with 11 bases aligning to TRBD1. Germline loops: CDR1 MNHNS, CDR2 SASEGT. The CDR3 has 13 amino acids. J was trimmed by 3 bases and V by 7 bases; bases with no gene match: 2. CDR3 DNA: TGTGCCAGCAAGGACAGGGGGCTCTACGAGCAGTACTTC. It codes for CASKDRGLYEQYF.

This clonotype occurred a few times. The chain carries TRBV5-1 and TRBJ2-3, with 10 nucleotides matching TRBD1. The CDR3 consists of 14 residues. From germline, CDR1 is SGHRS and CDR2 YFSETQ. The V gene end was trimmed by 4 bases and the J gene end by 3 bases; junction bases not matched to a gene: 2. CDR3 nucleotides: TGCGCCAGCAGCAGACAGGGGGCAACAGATACGCAGTATTTT. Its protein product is CASSRQGATDTQYF.

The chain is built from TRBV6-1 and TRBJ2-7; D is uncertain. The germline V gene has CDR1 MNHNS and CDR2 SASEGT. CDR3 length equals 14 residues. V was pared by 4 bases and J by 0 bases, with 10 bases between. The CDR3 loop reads CASSGSKSSYEQYF. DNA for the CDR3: TGTGCCAGCAGTGGGTCTAAGAGCTCCTACGAGCAGTACTTC.

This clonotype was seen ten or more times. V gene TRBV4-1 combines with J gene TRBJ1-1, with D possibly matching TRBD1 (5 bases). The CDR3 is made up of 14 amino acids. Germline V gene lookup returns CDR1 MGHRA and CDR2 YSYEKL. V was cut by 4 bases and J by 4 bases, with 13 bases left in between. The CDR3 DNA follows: TGCGCCAGCAGCCTTTTAGGGGCCGGCACTGAAGCTTTCTTT. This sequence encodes CASSLLGAGTEAFF.

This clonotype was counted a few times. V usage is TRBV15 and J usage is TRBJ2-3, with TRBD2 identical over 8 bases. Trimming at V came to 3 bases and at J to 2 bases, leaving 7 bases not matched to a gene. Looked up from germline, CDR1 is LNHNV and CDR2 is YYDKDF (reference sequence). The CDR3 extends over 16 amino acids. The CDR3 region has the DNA TGTGCCACCAGCAGTGCGGGGGGTCTGGCCACAGATACGCAGTATTTT. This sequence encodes CATSSAGGLATDTQYF.